This TCR beta chain stems from a study of CD8 T cells in ankylosing spondylitis. Study-level results: Clones that were linked to disease were CD8+ and were relatively rare in peripheral blood.

TCRdb recomputed calls from the 5' RACE reads with MiXCR, one row per CDR3 protein. The table shows some 350,000 distinct CDR3 sequences, with approximately 14% occurring only once. Germline V gene lookup returns CDR1 DFQATT and CDR2 SNEGSKA (reference sequence). The CDR3 extends over 13 amino acids. V lost 5 bases to trimming and J lost 1 base, with 11 bases between them. This clonotype has a handful of counts. Its target is unknown. Sequencing used blood, either unsorted or a sorted T cell fraction (not recorded which). The rearrangement links TRBV20-1 to TRBJ1-1; maybe TRBD1 (5 bases). The sequence was obtained from a male donor with ankylosing spondylitis or in good health (not recorded which). CDR3 sequence reads: CSAQDIQNTEAFF. The CDR3 nucleotides are TGCAGTGCTCAGGACATACAGAACACTGAAGCTTTCTTT.